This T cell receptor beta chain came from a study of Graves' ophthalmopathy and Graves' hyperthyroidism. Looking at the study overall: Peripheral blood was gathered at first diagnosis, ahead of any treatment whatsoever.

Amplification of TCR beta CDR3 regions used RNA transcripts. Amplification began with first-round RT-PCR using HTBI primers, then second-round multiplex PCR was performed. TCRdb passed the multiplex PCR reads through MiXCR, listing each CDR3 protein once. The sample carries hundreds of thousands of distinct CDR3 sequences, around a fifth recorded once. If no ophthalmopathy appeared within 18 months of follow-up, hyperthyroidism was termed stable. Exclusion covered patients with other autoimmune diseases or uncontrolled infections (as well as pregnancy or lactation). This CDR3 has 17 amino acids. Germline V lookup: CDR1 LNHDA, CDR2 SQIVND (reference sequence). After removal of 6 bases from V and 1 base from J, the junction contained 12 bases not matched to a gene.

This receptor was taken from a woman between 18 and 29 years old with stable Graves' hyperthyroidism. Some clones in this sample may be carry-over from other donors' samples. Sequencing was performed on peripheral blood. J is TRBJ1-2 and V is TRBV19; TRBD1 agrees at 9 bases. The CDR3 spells CASSDTGGDPINYGYTF. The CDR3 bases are TGTGCCAGTAGCGACACAGGGGGCGACCCTATTAACTATGGCTACACCTTC.